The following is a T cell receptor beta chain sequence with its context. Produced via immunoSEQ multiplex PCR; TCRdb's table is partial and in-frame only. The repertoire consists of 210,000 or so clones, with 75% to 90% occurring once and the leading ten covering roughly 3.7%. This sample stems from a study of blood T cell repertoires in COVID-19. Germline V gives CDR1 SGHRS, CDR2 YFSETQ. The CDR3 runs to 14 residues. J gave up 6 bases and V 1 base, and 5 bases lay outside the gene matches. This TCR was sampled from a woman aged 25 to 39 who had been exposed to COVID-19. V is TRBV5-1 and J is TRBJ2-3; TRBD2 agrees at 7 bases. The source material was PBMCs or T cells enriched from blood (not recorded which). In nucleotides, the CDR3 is TGCGCCAGCAGCTTGATTGTGGGAGGGGATACGCAGTATTTT. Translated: CASSLIVGGDTQYF.